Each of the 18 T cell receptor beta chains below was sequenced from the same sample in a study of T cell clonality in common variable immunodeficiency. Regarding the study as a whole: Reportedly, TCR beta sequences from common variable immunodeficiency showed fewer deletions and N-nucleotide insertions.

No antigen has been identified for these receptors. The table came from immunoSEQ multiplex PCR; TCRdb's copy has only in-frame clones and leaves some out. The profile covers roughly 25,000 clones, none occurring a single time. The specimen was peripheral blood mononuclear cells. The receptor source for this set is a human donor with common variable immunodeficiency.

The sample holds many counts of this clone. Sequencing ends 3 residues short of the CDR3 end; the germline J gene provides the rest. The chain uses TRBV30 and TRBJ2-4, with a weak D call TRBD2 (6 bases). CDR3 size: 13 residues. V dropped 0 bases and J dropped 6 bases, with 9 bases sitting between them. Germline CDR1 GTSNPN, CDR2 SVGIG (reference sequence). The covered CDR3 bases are TGTGCCTGGAGTGTAGCGCGGGGAAACATT. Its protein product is CAWSVARGNI. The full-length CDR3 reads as CAWSVARGNIQYF.

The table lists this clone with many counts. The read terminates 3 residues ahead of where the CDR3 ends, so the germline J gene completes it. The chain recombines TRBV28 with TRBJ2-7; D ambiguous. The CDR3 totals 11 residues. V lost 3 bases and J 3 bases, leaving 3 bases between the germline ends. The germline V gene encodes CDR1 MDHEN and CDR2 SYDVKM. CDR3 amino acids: CASSFSYEQYF. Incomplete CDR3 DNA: TGTGCCAGCAGTTTCAGCTACGAG.

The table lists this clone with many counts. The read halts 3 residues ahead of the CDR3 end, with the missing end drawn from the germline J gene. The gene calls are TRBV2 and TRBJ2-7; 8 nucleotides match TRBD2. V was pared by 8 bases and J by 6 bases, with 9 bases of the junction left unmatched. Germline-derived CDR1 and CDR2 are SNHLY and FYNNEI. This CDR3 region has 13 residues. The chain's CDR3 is CASSRKREFEQYF. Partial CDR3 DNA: TGTGCCAGCTCCCGGAAGCGGGAGTTCGAG.

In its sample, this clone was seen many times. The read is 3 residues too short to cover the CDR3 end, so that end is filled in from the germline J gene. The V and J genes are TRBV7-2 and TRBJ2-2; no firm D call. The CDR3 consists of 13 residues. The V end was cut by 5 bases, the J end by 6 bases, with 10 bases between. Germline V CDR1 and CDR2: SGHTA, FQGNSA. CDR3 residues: CASSASLSGELFF. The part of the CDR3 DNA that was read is TGTGCCAGCAGCGCGAGTCTGTCCGGGGAG.

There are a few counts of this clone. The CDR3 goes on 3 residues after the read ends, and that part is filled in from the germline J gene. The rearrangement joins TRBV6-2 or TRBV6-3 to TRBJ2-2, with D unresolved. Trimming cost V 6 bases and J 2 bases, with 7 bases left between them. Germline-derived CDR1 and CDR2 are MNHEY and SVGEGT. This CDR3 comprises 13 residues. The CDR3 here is CASSLLNTGELFF. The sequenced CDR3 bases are TGTGCCAGCAGCCTCTTAAACACCGGGGAG.

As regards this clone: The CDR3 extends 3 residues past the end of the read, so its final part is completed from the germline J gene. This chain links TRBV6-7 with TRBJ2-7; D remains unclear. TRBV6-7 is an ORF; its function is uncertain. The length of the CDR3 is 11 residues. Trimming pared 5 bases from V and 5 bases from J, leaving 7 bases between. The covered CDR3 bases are TGTGCCAGCAGTCCCCGGGACGAG. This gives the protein CASSPRDE. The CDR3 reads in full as CASSPRDEQYF.

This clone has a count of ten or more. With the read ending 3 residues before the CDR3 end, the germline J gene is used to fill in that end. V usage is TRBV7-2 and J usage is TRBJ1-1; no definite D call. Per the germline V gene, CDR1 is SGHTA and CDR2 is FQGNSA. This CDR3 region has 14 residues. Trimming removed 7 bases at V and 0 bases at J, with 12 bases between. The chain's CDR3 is CASTPAIMNTEAFF. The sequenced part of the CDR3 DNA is TGTGCCAGCACCCCCGCTATTATGAACACTGAA.

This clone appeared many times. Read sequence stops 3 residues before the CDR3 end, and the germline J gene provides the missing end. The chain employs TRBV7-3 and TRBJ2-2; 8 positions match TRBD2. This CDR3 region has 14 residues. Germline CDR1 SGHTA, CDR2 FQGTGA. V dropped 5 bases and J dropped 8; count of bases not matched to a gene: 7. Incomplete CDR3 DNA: TGTGCCAGCAGCCCGTTAGCGGGAACTGGGGAG. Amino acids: CASSPLAGTGE. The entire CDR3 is CASSPLAGTGELFF.

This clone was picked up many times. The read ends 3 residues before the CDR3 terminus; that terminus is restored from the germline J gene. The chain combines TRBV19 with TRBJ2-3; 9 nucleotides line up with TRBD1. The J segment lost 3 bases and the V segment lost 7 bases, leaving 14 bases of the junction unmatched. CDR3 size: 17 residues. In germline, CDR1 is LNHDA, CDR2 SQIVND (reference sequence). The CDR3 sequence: CASITDHRDRETDTQYF. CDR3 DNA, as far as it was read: TGTGCCAGTATCACGGACCACCGGGACAGGGAAACAGATACG.

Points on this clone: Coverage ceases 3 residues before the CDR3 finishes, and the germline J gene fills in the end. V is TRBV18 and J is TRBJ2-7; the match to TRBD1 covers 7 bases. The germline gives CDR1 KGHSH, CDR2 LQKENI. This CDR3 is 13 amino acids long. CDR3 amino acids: CVCTPKGAYEQYF. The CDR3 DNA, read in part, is TGTGTCTGCACACCAAAGGGGGCATACGAG.

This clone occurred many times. CDR3 in amino acids: CASSLSISGTGELFF. The sequenced part of the CDR3 DNA is TGTGCCAGCAGTTTATCGATTAGCGGGACCGGGGAG. The V and J genes are TRBV12-3 or TRBV12-4 and TRBJ2-2; 7 bases align to TRBD2. Sequencing ends 3 residues short of the CDR3 end; the germline J gene provides the rest. The V segment lost 2 bases and the J segment 5 bases; nucleotides outside the gene matches: 5. The CDR3 extends over 15 amino acids.

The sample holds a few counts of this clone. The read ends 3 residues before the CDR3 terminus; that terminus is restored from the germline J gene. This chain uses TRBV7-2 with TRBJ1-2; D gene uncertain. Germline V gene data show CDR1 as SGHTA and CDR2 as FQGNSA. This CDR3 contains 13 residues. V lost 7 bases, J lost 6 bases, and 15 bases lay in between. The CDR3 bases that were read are TGTGCCAGCACGACTAGCGGGAAGGATGGC. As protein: CASTTSGKDG. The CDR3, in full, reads CASTTSGKDGYTF.

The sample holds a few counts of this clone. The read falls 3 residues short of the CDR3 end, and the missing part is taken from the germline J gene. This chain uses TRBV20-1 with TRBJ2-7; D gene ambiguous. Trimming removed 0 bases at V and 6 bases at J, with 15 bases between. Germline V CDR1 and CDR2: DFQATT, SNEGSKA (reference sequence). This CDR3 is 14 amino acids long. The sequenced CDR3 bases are TGCAGTGCTAGAGATCAGTCCAGGATCGGCGAG. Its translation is CSARDQSRIGE. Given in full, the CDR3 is CSARDQSRIGEQYF.

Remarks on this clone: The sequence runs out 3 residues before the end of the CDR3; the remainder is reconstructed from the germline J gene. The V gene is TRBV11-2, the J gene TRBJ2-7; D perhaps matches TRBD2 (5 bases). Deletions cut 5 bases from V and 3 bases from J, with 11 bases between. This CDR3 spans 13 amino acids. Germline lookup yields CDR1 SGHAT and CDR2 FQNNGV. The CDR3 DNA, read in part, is TGTGCCAGCAGCCGGACTTCCCACTACGAG. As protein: CASSRTSHYE. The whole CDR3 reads CASSRTSHYEQYF.

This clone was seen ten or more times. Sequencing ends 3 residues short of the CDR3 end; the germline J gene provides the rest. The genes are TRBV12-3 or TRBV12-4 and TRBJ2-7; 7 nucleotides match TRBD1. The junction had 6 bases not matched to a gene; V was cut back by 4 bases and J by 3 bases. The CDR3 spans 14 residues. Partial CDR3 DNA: TGTGCCAGCAGTTCTTCAGGGGGTGACTACGAG. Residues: CASSSSGGDYE. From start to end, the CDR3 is CASSSSGGDYEQYF.

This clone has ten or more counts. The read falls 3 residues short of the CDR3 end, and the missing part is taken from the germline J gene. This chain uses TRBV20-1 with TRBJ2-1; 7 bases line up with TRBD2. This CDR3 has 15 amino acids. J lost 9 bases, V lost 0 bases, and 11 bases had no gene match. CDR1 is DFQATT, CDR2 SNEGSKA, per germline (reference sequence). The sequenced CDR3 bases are TGCAGTGCTAGAGATAGCCAGCGGGATTATGGTGAG. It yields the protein CSARDSQRDYGE. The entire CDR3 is CSARDSQRDYGEQFF.

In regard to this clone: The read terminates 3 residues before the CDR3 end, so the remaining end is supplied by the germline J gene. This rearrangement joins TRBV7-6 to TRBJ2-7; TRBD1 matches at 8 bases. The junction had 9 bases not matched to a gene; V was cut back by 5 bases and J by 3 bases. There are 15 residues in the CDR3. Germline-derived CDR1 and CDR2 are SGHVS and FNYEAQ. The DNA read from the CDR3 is TGTGCCAGCAGCCTCCGGACAGGGTTCGTCTACGAG. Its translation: CASSLRTGFVYE. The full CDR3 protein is CASSLRTGFVYEQYF.

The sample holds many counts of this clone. The sequenced part of the CDR3 DNA is TGTGCCTGGAGTAGGGACAGACCACCCTATGGC. Translating it yields CAWSRDRPPYG. The whole CDR3 is CAWSRDRPPYGYTF. The V and J genes are TRBV30 and TRBJ1-2; 7 bases match TRBD1. From the germline J gene comes the end of the CDR3, since the read stops 3 residues before it. CDR1 GTSNPN and CDR2 SVGIG come from the germline V gene (reference sequence). Trimming at V came to 2 bases and at J to 4 bases, leaving 7 bases not matched to a gene. This CDR3 region has 14 residues. The complete variable domain, with remaining parts taken from reference TRBV30 and TRBJ1-2, reads SQTIHQWPATLVQPVGSPLSLECTVEGTSNPNLYWYRQAAGRGLQLLFYSVGIGQISSEVPQNLSASRPQDRQFILSSKKLLLSDSGFYLCAWSRDRPPYGYTFGSGTRLTVV.